This T cell receptor beta chain originates from a study of glioma-infiltrating T cells. Overall study results and limits: Gliomas, especially low-grade, showed above-expected tissue-blood divergence; non-neoplastic patients showed below.

Amplification of TCR alpha and beta CDR3 regions from RNA used iRepertoire nested multiplex PCR. TCRdb reprocessed the multiplex PCR reads with MiXCR, giving one entry per CDR3 protein. Here the sample spans 85,000 to 110,000 distinct CDR3 sequences, 25% to 30% being singletons. This clonotype was found a few times. Its antigen is not identified. V lost 7 bases and J lost 8; bases outside the gene matches: 11. The CDR3 runs to 14 residues. V gene TRBV12-3 or TRBV12-4 combines with J gene TRBJ1-2, with 9 bases matching TRBD1. The sequence derives from a human donor with low-grade glioma or glioblastoma, undergoing nonglioma brain surgery, or in good health (not recorded which). The specimen was glioma tissue, nonneoplastic brain tissue, or PBMCs (not recorded which). The CDR3 region has the DNA TGTGCCAGCAAACAACAACAGGGGGCTCAAGGCTACACCTTC. As protein: CASKQQQGAQGYTF.